These 5 T cell receptor beta chains were sequenced from one sample in a study of OX40 agonist ivuxolimab in advanced cancers. Assay: immunoSEQ multiplex PCR; the TCRdb copy retains only in-frame clones and omits some. The sample yields 25,000 to 30,000 clones, 75% to 85% seen once. The specimen was CD4+ or CD8+ T cells sorted from blood, collected in a trial of the OX40 agonist ivuxolimab. These receptor sequences come from an adult with an advanced solid tumor such as melanoma, head and neck, liver or kidney cancer.

This clone has a single count. The chain links TRBV6-1 to TRBJ1-1; D is ambiguous. The CDR3 is 11 residues long. Trimming left V 5 bases short and J 4 bases short, with 5 bases between. Germline loops: CDR1 MNHNS, CDR2 SASEGT. CDR3 DNA: TGTGCCAGCAGTCGGTTCACTGAAGCTTTCTTT. Protein product: CASSRFTEAFF.

The chain combines TRBV28 with TRBJ1-1; 8 bases agree with TRBD1. The CDR3 is 16 residues long. V gave up 1 base and J gave up 3 bases; unmatched junction bases: 7. The germline gives CDR1 MDHEN, CDR2 SYDVKM. DNA of the CDR3: TGTGCCAGCAGTTTATTCCTAACAGGGGGAGACACTGAAGCTTTCTTT. It is translated as CASSLFLTGGDTEAFF. The whole variable domain, remainder taken from reference TRBV28 and TRBJ1-1, is DVKVTQSSRYLVKRTGEKVFLECVQDMDHENMFWYRQDPGLGLRLIYFSYDVKMKEKGDIPEGYSVSREKKERFSLILESASTNQTSMYLCASSLFLTGGDTEAFFGQGTRLTVV.

This clone has more than one count but fewer than ten. The rearrangement joins TRBV9 to TRBJ1-5; 10 nucleotides line up with TRBD1. CDR3 size: 15 residues. Germline trimming cut 0 bases from V and 5 bases from J; bases unmatched to any gene: 2. In germline, CDR1 is SGDLS, CDR2 YYNGEE. DNA of the CDR3: TGTGCCAGCAGCGTAGGACAGGGGGCGCATCAGCCCCAGCATTTT. Protein sequence: CASSVGQGAHQPQHF.

The V call is TRBV7-9, the J call TRBJ1-1; no clear D gene. Germline CDR1 and CDR2: SEHNR and FQNEAQ (reference sequence). Trimming shortened V by 4 bases and J by 8 bases, and 11 bases separated the two germline ends. The CDR3 is 12 amino acids. CDR3 DNA: TGTGCCAGCAGCTCCATCCCCCCCGAAGCTTTCTTT. The encoded protein is CASSSIPPEAFF.

This rearrangement joins TRBV11-2 to TRBJ2-7; D unclear. Germline V gene data show CDR1 as SGHAT and CDR2 as FQNNGV. There are 14 residues in the CDR3. V dropped 4 bases and J dropped 3 bases, with 13 bases sitting between them. CDR3 sequence reads: CASSYRAAIYEQYF. The CDR3 DNA reads TGTGCCAGCAGCTACCGGGCCGCCATCTACGAGCAGTACTTC.